The T cell receptor (beta chain) under discussion was sequenced for a study of beta chain features in type 1 diabetes. Study overall: Healthy donors and patients had similar age, gender and cell yields.

The CDR3 spans 13 residues. Trimming shortened V by 0 bases and J by 7 bases, and 10 bases separated the two germline ends. CDR1 and CDR2 from the germline V gene are SGDLS and YYNGEE. Every bit of the isolated RNA underwent reverse transcription, so sequencing read expressed TCRB transcripts. Here immunoSEQ multiplex PCR was the method, and the copy in TCRdb shows in-frame clones only, minus some. The table lists about 350,000 clones, less than 20% of them singletons. CD45RO/CCR7/CD25/CD127/CD95/CD27 sorting isolated CD4+ naive, central memory, regulatory and stem cell-like memory cells. On this clone: What it binds is unknown.

Overall study findings and caveats: The question left open here concerned HLA type influencing TCRB rearrangement. VDJ junctions from patients with type 1 diabetes contained fewer insertions and more deletions.

The receptor comes from a woman in her late teens or twenties in good health. The sequencing input was naive CD4+ T cells from blood. This chain connects TRBV9 to TRBJ2-5; tentatively, D is TRBD2 (6 bases). This CDR3 is CASSVVGGGTQYF. The CDR3 DNA reads TGTGCCAGCAGCGTAGTCGGGGGTGGGACCCAGTACTTC.